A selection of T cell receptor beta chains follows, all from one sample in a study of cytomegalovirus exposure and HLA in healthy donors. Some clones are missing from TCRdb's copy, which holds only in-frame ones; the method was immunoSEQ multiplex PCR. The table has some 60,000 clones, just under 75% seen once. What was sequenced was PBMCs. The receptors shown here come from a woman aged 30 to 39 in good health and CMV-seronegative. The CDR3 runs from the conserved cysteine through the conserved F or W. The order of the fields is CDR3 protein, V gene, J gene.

CDR3aa: CASSSLRASGQGSYNEQFF; v_gene: TRBV27; j_gene: TRBJ2-1
CDR3aa: CASSLEASGNEQYF; v_gene: TRBV5-1; j_gene: -
CDR3aa: CASSSGQGVGNTEAFF; v_gene: TRBV7-3; j_gene: TRBJ1-1
CDR3aa: CASSRKTGGATDTQYF; v_gene: TRBV4-2; j_gene: TRBJ2-3
CDR3aa: CSARTDRDTQYF; v_gene: TRBV29-1; j_gene: TRBJ2-3
CDR3aa: CASRTTTNYGYTF; v_gene: TRBV19; j_gene: TRBJ1-2
CDR3aa: CASSAYNEQFF; v_gene: TRBV7-2; j_gene: TRBJ2-1
CDR3aa: CAITETYEQYF; v_gene: TRBV6-1; j_gene: TRBJ2-7
CDR3aa: CATRAGGPRNEQFF; v_gene: TRBV28; j_gene: TRBJ2-1
CDR3aa: CSVVFAGETAYEQYF; v_gene: TRBV29-1; j_gene: TRBJ2-7
CDR3aa: CSVAPNAGAADTQYF; v_gene: TRBV29-1; j_gene: TRBJ2-3
CDR3aa: CASSLETGSSYEQYF; v_gene: TRBV27; j_gene: TRBJ2-7
CDR3aa: CASSDSSGSSYNEQFF; v_gene: TRBV6-4; j_gene: TRBJ2-1
CDR3aa: CASSGGLPPREQFF; v_gene: TRBV5-4; j_gene: TRBJ2-1
CDR3aa: CASSRPGTRNYNEQFF; v_gene: TRBV4-1; j_gene: TRBJ2-1
CDR3aa: CASSLNQVSGNTIYF; v_gene: TRBV7-6; j_gene: TRBJ1-3
CDR3aa: CASSIDRTSGSSVQETQYF; v_gene: TRBV11-3; j_gene: TRBJ2-5
CDR3aa: CASSLKGDTGELFF; v_gene: TRBV7-2; j_gene: TRBJ2-2
CDR3aa: CASTLRQGRRDTEAFF; v_gene: TRBV2; j_gene: TRBJ1-1
CDR3aa: CASSFDFGYEQYF; v_gene: TRBV28; j_gene: TRBJ2-7
CDR3aa: CASSMSGTGVKANEKLFF; v_gene: TRBV19; j_gene: TRBJ1-4
CDR3aa: CASSRRSYGLFNTEAFF; v_gene: TRBV4-3; j_gene: TRBJ1-1
CDR3aa: CASSLDELTAGYNEQFF; v_gene: TRBV11-2; j_gene: TRBJ2-1
CDR3aa: CASSLASSGNTIYF; v_gene: TRBV27; j_gene: TRBJ1-3
CDR3aa: CASSYSTGTDTQYF; v_gene: TRBV6-5; j_gene: TRBJ2-3
CDR3aa: CASGSRDSGANVLTF; v_gene: TRBV6-5; j_gene: TRBJ2-6
CDR3aa: CATTSRSPLARSYNEQFF; v_gene: TRBV15; j_gene: TRBJ2-1
CDR3aa: CASSPFNEQFF; v_gene: TRBV2; j_gene: TRBJ2-1
CDR3aa: CASRKGGNTEAFF; v_gene: TRBV27; j_gene: TRBJ1-1
CDR3aa: CSVGQLNQPQHF; v_gene: TRBV29-1; j_gene: TRBJ1-5
CDR3aa: CAWKAVQGNSPLHF; v_gene: TRBV30; j_gene: TRBJ1-6
CDR3aa: CASSLYDGGYTF; v_gene: TRBV5-1; j_gene: TRBJ1-2
CDR3aa: CASRYIRGEGNEKLFF; v_gene: TRBV11-2; j_gene: TRBJ1-4
CDR3aa: CASSLGAAGEAFF; v_gene: TRBV11-2; j_gene: TRBJ1-1
CDR3aa: CASSLSMSGLAGFSYEQYF; v_gene: TRBV27; j_gene: TRBJ2-7
CDR3aa: CASSFRDRGSYEQYF; v_gene: TRBV28; j_gene: -
CDR3aa: CSSSLIPPTSGRPYNEQFF; v_gene: TRBV7-3; j_gene: TRBJ2-1
CDR3aa: CASRRAENLIYGYTF; v_gene: TRBV19; j_gene: TRBJ1-2